These 24 T cell receptor beta chains were all obtained from the same sample, sequenced in a study of blood T cell repertoires in COVID-19. Generated by immunoSEQ multiplex PCR, the TCRdb table keeps only in-frame clones and is missing some. The repertoire consists of 85,000 or so clones, with around 81% occurring once and the leading ten covering about 40%. The material sequenced was peripheral blood. The receptor set was obtained from a man at least 80 years old with acute or convalescent COVID-19.

This chain uses TRBV2 with TRBJ2-5, with TRBD1 identical over 7 bases. J was trimmed by 4 bases and V by 6 bases; bases with no gene match: 8. This CDR3 contains 14 residues. Germline V lookup: CDR1 SNHLY, CDR2 FYNNEI. The CDR3 protein is CASRGDRVGETQYF. In nucleotides, the CDR3 is TGTGCCAGCAGGGGAGACAGGGTGGGAGAGACCCAGTACTTC.

In DNA, the CDR3 is TGTGCCAGCAGTTACCCGCCTCCGACTAGCGGGAGATCGTGGCCTACGCAGTATTTT. It codes for CASSYPPPTSGRSWPTQYF. This chain connects TRBV6-2 or TRBV6-3 to TRBJ2-3; 12 nucleotides match TRBD2. V gave up 2 bases and J gave up 8 bases; unmatched junction bases: 17. Germline V gene lookup returns CDR1 MNHEY and CDR2 SVGEGT. The CDR3 length is 19 residues.

The chain carries TRBV28 and TRBJ2-1; D not resolved. The germline CDR1 and CDR2 sequences are MDHEN and SYDVKM. CDR3 length equals 15 residues. Trimming cost V 2 bases and J 3 bases, with 11 bases left between them. The CDR3 region is CASSLQLTDYNEQFF. In DNA, the CDR3 is TGTGCCAGCAGTTTACAACTCACTGACTACAATGAGCAGTTCTTC. Looking up the rest from reference TRBV28 and TRBJ2-1 gives the full variable domain: DVKVTQSSRYLVKRTGEKVFLECVQDMDHENMFWYRQDPGLGLRLIYFSYDVKMKEKGDIPEGYSVSREKKERFSLILESASTNQTSMYLCASSLQLTDYNEQFFGPGTRLTVL.

The genes are TRBV28 and TRBJ2-1, with 7 bases matching TRBD1. Germline V gives CDR1 MDHEN, CDR2 SYDVKM. The CDR3 has 13 residues. V lost 8 bases and J lost 10; bases outside the gene matches: 11. The CDR3: CASGLYRGEEQFF. The CDR3 nucleotides read TGTGCCAGCGGCCTGTACAGGGGAGAGGAGCAGTTCTTC.

The V call is TRBV27, the J call TRBJ2-1; the match to TRBD1 covers 9 bases. This CDR3 comprises 15 residues. Germline loops: CDR1 MNHEY, CDR2 SMNVEV (reference sequence). V gave up 5 bases and J gave up 3 bases; unmatched junction bases: 5. CDR3 in DNA: TGTGCCAGCAGTCGCGACAGGGGGGTCTACAATGAGCAGTTCTTC. Translation gives CASSRDRGVYNEQFF.

The V call is TRBV10-3, the J call TRBJ1-5, with D hard to call. Trimming removed 2 bases at V and 1 base at J, with 6 bases between. Looked up from germline, CDR1 is ENHRY and CDR2 is SYGVKD. This CDR3 region has 14 residues. The CDR3 region is CAISEQASNQPQHF. The CDR3, as DNA: TGTGCCATCAGTGAGCAAGCAAGCAATCAGCCCCAGCATTTT.

The rearrangement joins TRBV6-1 to TRBJ2-1; 7 bases agree with TRBD2. CDR1 MNHNS and CDR2 SASEGT come from the germline V gene. J lost 3 bases, V lost 4 bases, and 9 bases had no gene match. The length of the CDR3 is 16 residues. The CDR3 nucleotides are TGTGCCAGCAGTGTGTCTAGCGGCAGTTACTACAATGAGCAGTTCTTC. Protein sequence: CASSVSSGSYYNEQFF.

This chain uses TRBV5-5 with TRBJ2-7; TRBD2 aligns across 8 bases. The CDR3 is 15 amino acids. Per the germline V gene, CDR1 is SGHKS and CDR2 is YYEKEE (reference sequence). J was trimmed by 3 bases and V by 4 bases; bases with no gene match: 9. The CDR3 sequence is CASSNVVSGNYEQYF. The CDR3 region has the DNA TGTGCCAGCAGCAATGTTGTTAGCGGGAACTACGAGCAGTACTTC.

V is TRBV30 and J is TRBJ2-2; D is perhaps TRBD1 (5 bases). The CDR3 consists of 15 residues. The V end was cut by 0 bases, the J end by 6 bases, with 14 bases between. CDR1 is GTSNPN, CDR2 SVGIG, per germline (reference sequence). CDR3: CAWSVSQGRAGELFF. Here the CDR3 DNA reads TGTGCCTGGAGTGTATCCCAGGGTAGGGCCGGGGAGCTGTTTTTT.

This chain links TRBV3-1 (or the pseudogene TRBV3-2) with TRBJ2-5; 16 bases fit TRBD2. With V trimmed by 4 bases and J by 3 bases, 2 bases remained unmatched. CDR1 is LGHDT and CDR2 is YNNKEL in the germline V gene (reference sequence). The CDR3 has 16 residues. The CDR3 DNA follows: TGTGCCAGCAGCCCGGGACTAGCGGGAGGGAAAGAGACCCAGTACTTC. Translated, it gives CASSPGLAGGKETQYF.

In DNA, the CDR3 is TGTGCCAGCTCACCCACGGGACGGGGGAATGAAAAACTGTTTTTT. This codes for CASSPTGRGNEKLFF. The chain has TRBV18 and TRBJ1-4; D is perhaps TRBD1 (5 bases). Germline CDR1 KGHSH, CDR2 LQKENI. The CDR3 length is 15 residues. Deletions cut 3 bases from V and 5 bases from J, with 13 bases between.

This clone was detected once. The chain combines TRBV6-1 with TRBJ2-7; TRBD1 aligns across 10 bases. Trimming took 3 bases from V and 4 from J; bases not matched to a gene: 6. CDR1 and CDR2 (germline): MNHNS, SASEGT. The CDR3 runs to 15 residues. The CDR3, as DNA: TGTGCCAGCAGTGAGCGGGACAGGGGAGGGTACGAGCAGTACTTC. Protein: CASSERDRGGYEQYF.

The rearrangement uses TRBV3-1 (or the pseudogene TRBV3-2) and TRBJ1-6; D perhaps matches TRBD1 (5 bases). The CDR3 extends over 15 amino acids. Germline V gene data show CDR1 as LGHDT and CDR2 as YNNKEL (reference sequence). V lost 3 bases and J lost 2, with 8 bases in between. In DNA form, the CDR3 reads TGTGCCAGCAGCCAGGGGGGGGCCTATAATTCACCCCTCCACTTT. Translated, it gives CASSQGGAYNSPLHF.

The CDR3 spells CASSPGGVTEAFF. CDR3 nucleotides: TGTGCCAGCAGTCCAGGGGGCGTCACTGAAGCTTTCTTT. This chain joins TRBV12-3 or TRBV12-4 and TRBJ1-1, with 8 bases fitting TRBD1. Losses at the gene ends were 5 bases for V and 4 bases for J; bases not matched to a gene: 3. CDR3 length: 13 amino acids.

CDR3 residues: CASSSHSQGLRETQYF. CDR3 sequence (DNA): TGTGCCAGCAGCTCCCACAGTCAGGGACTTAGAGAGACCCAGTACTTC. The chain joins TRBV5-6 to TRBJ2-5, with TRBD2 as a possible D gene (6 bases). This CDR3 region has 16 residues. Per germline, CDR1 SGHDT and CDR2 YYEEEE. V was pared by 3 bases and J by 4 bases, with 19 bases between.

The J gene is TRBJ2-1, the V gene TRBV29-1; D is unclear. The CDR3 totals 14 residues. V was clipped by 6 bases and J by 0 bases, with 12 bases between them. Germline V gives CDR1 SQVTM, CDR2 ANQGSEA. The DNA for the CDR3 is TGCAGCGTCCGCCCATTTAGCTCCTACAATGAGCAGTTCTTC. Translated, it gives CSVRPFSSYNEQFF.

This clone has only a few counts. This chain joins TRBV7-3 and TRBJ2-2; 13 positions match TRBD2. Losses at the gene ends were 3 bases for V and 8 bases for J; bases not matched to a gene: 3. The CDR3 has 15 amino acids. Germline values: CDR1 SGHTA, CDR2 FQGTGA. CDR3 DNA: TGTGCCAGCAGCTTCGGGACTAGCGGGACTGGGGAGCTGTTTTTT. This translates into CASSFGTSGTGELFF.

This chain connects TRBV2 to TRBJ2-1; 9 positions agree with TRBD2. The CDR3 totals 14 residues. The V and J ends lost 6 bases and 8 bases, in that order; junction bases with no gene match: 8. Germline V CDR1 and CDR2: SNHLY, FYNNEI. The CDR3 loop is CASSLSGSGYEQFF. The CDR3 DNA reads as TGTGCCAGCAGCCTTAGCGGGAGCGGATATGAGCAGTTCTTC.

The gene calls are TRBV25-1 and TRBJ2-1; the match to TRBD2 covers 10 bases. The germline gives CDR1 MGHDK, CDR2 SYGVNS. The V and J ends lost 6 bases and 7 bases, in that order; junction bases with no gene match: 0. CDR3 length: 12 amino acids. In DNA form, the CDR3 reads TGTGCCAGCAGGACTAGCGGGAATGAGCAGTTCTTC. Translated: CASRTSGNEQFF.

J is TRBJ2-7 and V is TRBV5-1; D possibly corresponds to TRBD2 (5 bases). Germline V CDR1 and CDR2: SGHRS, YFSETQ. Trimming removed 0 bases at V and 2 bases at J, with 9 bases between. The CDR3 spans 14 residues. The DNA for the CDR3 is TGCGCCAGCAGCTTGGTTGTGGGAGCCTACGAGCAGTACTTC. Protein: CASSLVVGAYEQYF.

The chain combines TRBV4-2 with TRBJ1-4, with D perhaps matching TRBD1 (5 bases). The CDR3 covers 13 residues. The germline CDR1 and CDR2 sequences are LGHNA and YNFKEQ. Trimming took 4 bases from V and 5 from J, leaving 8 bases between them. CDR3 sequence (DNA): TGTGCCAGCAGCCGTGACAGAAATGAAAAACTGTTTTTT. Translated, it gives CASSRDRNEKLFF.

The gene calls are TRBV28 and TRBJ1-2; 9 nucleotides line up with TRBD1. V trimming: 7 bases; J trimming: 3 bases; junction bases outside the gene matches: 3. The CDR3 consists of 13 residues. Germline lookup yields CDR1 MDHEN and CDR2 SYDVKM. In DNA form, the CDR3 reads TGTGCCAGCACCACAGGGGGCGACTATGGCTACACCTTC. It is translated as CASTTGGDYGYTF.

The DNA of the CDR3 is TGCGCCAGCAGCGTAGCCGGGATAGAGAATGAAAAACTGTTTTTT. This codes for CASSVAGIENEKLFF. The rearrangement links TRBV5-1 to TRBJ1-4, with D uncertain. Germline values: CDR1 SGHRS, CDR2 YFSETQ. Trimming removed 4 bases at V and 5 bases at J, with 15 bases between. The CDR3 is 15 amino acids.

The J gene is TRBJ2-2, the V gene TRBV11-2; 8 nucleotides match TRBD1. There are 15 residues in the CDR3. With V trimmed by 6 bases and J by 4 bases, 7 bases remained unmatched. CDR1 and CDR2 from the germline V gene are SGHAT and FQNNGV. The CDR3 DNA reads TGTGCCAGCAGACAAAGACAGGGGCTCACCGGGGAGCTGTTTTTT. This codes for CASRQRQGLTGELFF.